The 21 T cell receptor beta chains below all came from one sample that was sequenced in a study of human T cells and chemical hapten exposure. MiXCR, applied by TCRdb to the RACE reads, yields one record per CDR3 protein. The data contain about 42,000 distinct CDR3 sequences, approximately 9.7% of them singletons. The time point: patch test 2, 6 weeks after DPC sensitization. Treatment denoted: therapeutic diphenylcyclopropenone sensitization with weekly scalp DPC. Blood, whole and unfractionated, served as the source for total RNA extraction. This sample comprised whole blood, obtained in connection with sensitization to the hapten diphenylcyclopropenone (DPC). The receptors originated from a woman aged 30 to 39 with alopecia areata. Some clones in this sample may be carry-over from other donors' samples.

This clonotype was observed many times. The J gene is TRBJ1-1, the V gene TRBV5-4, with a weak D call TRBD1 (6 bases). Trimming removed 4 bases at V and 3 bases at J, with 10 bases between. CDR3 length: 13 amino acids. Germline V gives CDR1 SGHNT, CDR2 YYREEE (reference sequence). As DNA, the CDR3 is TGTGCCAGCAGCCGGGCAGGGGACACTGAAGCTTTCTTT. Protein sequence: CASSRAGDTEAFF.

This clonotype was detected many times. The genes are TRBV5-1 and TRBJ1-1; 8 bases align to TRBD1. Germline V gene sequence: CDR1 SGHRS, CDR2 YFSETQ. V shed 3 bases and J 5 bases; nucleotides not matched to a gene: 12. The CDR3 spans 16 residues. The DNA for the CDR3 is TGCGCCAGCAGCTGGGATAACCAGGGGGCGAGGACTGAAGCTTTCTTT. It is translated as CASSWDNQGARTEAFF. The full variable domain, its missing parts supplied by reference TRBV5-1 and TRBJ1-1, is KAGVTQTPRYLIKTRGQQVTLSCSPISGHRSVSWYQQTPGQGLQFLFEYFSETQRNKGNFPGRFSGRQFSNSRSEMNVSTLELGDSALYLCASSWDNQGARTEAFFGQGTRLTVV.

CDR3 sequence reads: CASSVGQYSNQPQHF. The CDR3 region has the DNA TGTGCCAGCAGCGTAGGCCAATATAGCAATCAGCCCCAGCATTTT. This chain connects TRBV9 to TRBJ1-5, with unresolved D. V was cut by 0 bases and J by 0 bases, with 7 bases left in between. Germline CDR1 SGDLS, CDR2 YYNGEE. The CDR3 is made up of 15 amino acids. The whole variable domain, filled in from reference TRBV9 and TRBJ1-5, reads DSGVTQTPKHLITATGQRVTLRCSPRSGDLSVYWYQQSLDQGLQFLIQYYNGEERAKGNILERFSAQQFPDLHSELNLSSLELGDSALYFCASSVGQYSNQPQHFGDGTRLSIL.

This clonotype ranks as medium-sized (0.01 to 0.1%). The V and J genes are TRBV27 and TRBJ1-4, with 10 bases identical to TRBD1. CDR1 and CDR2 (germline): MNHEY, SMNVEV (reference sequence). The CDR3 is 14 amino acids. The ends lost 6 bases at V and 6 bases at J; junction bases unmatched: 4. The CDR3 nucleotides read TGTGCCAGCAGCCGGGGACAGGGGTATGAAAAACTGTTTTTT. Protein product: CASSRGQGYEKLFF. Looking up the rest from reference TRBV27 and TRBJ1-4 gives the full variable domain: EAQVTQNPRYLITVTGKKLTVTCSQNMNHEYMSWYRQDPGLGLRQIYYSMNVEVTDKGDVPEGYKVSRKEKRNFPLILESPSPNQTSLYFCASSRGQGYEKLFFGSGTQLSVL.

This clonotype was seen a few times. CDR3 loop: CASRLDRGFGEAFF. CDR3 coding DNA: TGTGCCAGCAGACTGGACAGGGGGTTCGGTGAAGCTTTCTTT. The chain uses TRBV12-3 or TRBV12-4 and TRBJ1-1, with 10 bases fitting TRBD1. J gave up 7 bases and V 6 bases, and 8 bases lay outside the gene matches. The CDR3 length is 14 residues.

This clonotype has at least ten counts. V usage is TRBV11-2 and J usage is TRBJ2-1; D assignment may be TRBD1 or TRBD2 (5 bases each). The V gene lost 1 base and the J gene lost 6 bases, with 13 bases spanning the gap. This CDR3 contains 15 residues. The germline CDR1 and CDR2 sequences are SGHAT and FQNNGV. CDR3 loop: CASSLVLGVLNEQFF. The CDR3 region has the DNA TGTGCCAGCAGCTTAGTCTTGGGGGTTCTCAATGAGCAGTTCTTC.

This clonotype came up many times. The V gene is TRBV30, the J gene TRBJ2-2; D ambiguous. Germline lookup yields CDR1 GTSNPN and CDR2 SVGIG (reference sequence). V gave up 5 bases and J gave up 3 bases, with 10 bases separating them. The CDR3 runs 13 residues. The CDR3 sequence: CAWGKGYTGELFF. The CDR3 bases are TGTGCCTGGGGGAAAGGGTACACCGGGGAGCTGTTTTTT.

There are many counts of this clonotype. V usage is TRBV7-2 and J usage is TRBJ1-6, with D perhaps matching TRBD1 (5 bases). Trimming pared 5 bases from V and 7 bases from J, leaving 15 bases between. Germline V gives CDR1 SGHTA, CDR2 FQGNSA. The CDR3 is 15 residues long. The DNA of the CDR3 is TGTGCCAGCAGCCCCCGGGGGGGTCGAAATTCACCCCTCCACTTT. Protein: CASSPRGGRNSPLHF.

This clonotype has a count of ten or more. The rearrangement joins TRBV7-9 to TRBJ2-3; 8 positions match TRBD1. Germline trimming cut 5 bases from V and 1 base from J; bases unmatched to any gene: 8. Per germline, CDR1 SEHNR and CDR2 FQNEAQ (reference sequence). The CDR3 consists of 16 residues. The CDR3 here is CASSPIDRGGTDTQYF. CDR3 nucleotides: TGTGCCAGCAGCCCTATCGACAGGGGAGGCACAGATACGCAGTATTTT. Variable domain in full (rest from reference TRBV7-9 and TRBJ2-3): DTGVSQNPRHKITKRGQNVTFRCDPISEHNRLYWYRQTLGQGPEFLTYFQNEAQLEKSRLLSDRFSAERPKGSFSTLEIQRTEQGDSAMYLCASSPIDRGGTDTQYFGPGTRLTVL.

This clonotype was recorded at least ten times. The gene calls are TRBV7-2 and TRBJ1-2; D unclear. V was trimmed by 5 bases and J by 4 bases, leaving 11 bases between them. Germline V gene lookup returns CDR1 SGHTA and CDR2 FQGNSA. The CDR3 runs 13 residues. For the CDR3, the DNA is TGTGCCAGCAGCGAGACGGTTTCCTATGGCTACACCTTC. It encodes CASSETVSYGYTF.

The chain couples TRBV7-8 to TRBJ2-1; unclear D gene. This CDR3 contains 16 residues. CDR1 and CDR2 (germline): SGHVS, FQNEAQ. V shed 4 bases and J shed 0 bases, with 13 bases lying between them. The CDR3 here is CASSSRTSSSYNEQFF. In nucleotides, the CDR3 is TGTGCCAGCAGCTCCAGGACCTCAAGCTCCTACAATGAGCAGTTCTTC.

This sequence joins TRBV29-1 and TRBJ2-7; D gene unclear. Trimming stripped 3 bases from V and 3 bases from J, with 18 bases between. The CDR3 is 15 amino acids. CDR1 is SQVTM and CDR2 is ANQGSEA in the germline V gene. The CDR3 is CSVDENRARNYEQYF. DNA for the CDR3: TGCAGCGTTGACGAGAACCGGGCCCGAAACTACGAGCAGTACTTC.

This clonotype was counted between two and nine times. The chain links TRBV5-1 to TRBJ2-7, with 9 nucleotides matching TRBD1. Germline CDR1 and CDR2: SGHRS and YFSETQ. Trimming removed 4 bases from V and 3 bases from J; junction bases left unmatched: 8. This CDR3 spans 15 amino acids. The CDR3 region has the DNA TGCGCCAGCAGCCCGGGACAGGGCACCAACTACGAGCAGTACTTC. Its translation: CASSPGQGTNYEQYF.

The CDR3 spells CASSFSMNTEAFF. The CDR3 DNA sequence: TGTGCCAGCAGTTTTAGCATGAACACTGAAGCTTTCTTT. The chain couples TRBV12-3 or TRBV12-4 to TRBJ1-1; D unresolved. CDR3 length: 13 residues. Trimming cost V 3 bases and J 0 bases, with 5 bases left between them.

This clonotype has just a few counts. The CDR3 loop reads CASSSGPIKETQYF. CDR3 DNA sequence: TGTGCCAGCAGCTCCGGGCCGATAAAAGAGACCCAGTACTTC. The chain combines TRBV3-1 with TRBJ2-5; no clear D. Trimming removed 5 bases from V and 3 bases from J, with 13 bases in between. CDR3 size: 14 residues. Germline CDR1 LGHDT, CDR2 YNNKEL (reference sequence).

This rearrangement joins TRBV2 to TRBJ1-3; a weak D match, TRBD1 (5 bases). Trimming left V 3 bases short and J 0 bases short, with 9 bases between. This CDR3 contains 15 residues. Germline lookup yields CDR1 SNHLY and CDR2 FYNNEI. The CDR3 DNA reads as TGTGCCAGCAGTGAGGAGGGGTCCTCTGGAAACACCATATATTTT. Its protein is CASSEEGSSGNTIYF.

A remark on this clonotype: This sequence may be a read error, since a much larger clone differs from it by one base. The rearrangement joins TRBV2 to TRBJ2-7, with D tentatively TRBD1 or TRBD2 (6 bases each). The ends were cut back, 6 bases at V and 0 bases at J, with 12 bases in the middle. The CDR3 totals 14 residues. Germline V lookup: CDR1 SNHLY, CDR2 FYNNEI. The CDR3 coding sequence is TGTGCCAGCAGAGGGGGGACAAGCTCCTACGAGCAGTACTTC. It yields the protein CASRGGTSSYEQYF.

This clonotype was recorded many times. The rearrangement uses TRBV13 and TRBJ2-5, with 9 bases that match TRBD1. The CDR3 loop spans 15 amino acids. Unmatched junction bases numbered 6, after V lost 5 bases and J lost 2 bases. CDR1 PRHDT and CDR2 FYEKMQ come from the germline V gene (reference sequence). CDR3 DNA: TGTGCCAGCAGCAATTCGACAGGGGGACAAGAGACCCAGTACTTC. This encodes CASSNSTGGQETQYF.

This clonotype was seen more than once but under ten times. The CDR3 DNA reads as TGTGCCAGCAGCTCCTCAGTGAATCAGCCCCAGCATTTT. This translates into CASSSSVNQPQHF. This chain links TRBV7-2 with TRBJ1-5, with no clear D. V lost 4 bases, J lost 4 bases, and 8 bases lay in between. The CDR3 consists of 13 residues. Germline V gene lookup returns CDR1 SGHTA and CDR2 FQGNSA.

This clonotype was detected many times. The CDR3 loop reads CASSQARGNEQYF. CDR3 DNA: TGCGCCAGCAGCCAAGCCCGGGGCAACGAGCAGTACTTC. The chain joins TRBV4-1 to TRBJ2-7; D tentatively reads TRBD1 or TRBD2 (5 bases each). The CDR3 totals 13 residues. Trimming left V 1 base short and J 5 bases short, with 9 bases between. In germline, CDR1 is MGHRA, CDR2 YSYEKL.

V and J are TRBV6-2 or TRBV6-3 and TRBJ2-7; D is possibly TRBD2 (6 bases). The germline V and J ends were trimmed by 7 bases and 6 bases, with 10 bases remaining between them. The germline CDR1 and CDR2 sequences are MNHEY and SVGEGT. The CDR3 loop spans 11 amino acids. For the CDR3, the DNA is TGTGCCAGCACGATGGGAGGCGAGCAGTACTTC. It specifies CASTMGGEQYF.